The clone carrying this TCR beta chain was counted between two and nine times. V dropped 0 bases and J dropped 5; count of bases not matched to a gene: 7. Germline CDR1 is DFQATT and CDR2 is SNEGSKA (reference sequence). The CDR3 runs to 15 residues. Time point: sample taken at primary tumor resection. No cells were sorted before sequencing. The whole RNA sequenced was extracted from tumor, nontumor lung or frozen PBMC. About 73 TRACERx patients with early, untreated non-small cell lung cancer donated samples. This record belongs to a study of spatial heterogeneity in lung cancer. TCRdb reprocessed the 5' RACE reads with MiXCR, giving one entry per CDR3 protein. Of about 29,000 distinct CDR3 sequences detected, around 9.2% appear once; the ten largest clones hold 36%.

The sample consisted of PBMCs, taken at surgery. This rearrangement joins TRBV20-1 to TRBJ1-2; 9 positions match TRBD1. This TCR derives from a female donor with early-stage non-small cell lung cancer. The CDR3 DNA reads TGCAGTGCTAGAGACGGGACAGGGTCGATGTATGGCTACACCTTC. It yields the protein CSARDGTGSMYGYTF.